The clone carrying this T cell receptor beta chain was detected a few times. The data are from a study of control samples from healthy donors and cancer patients. This table comes from immunoSEQ multiplex PCR, and its TCRdb copy is limited to in-frame clones, with some not included. Of tens of thousands of clones listed, around 83% are singletons. V lost 5 bases and J 4 bases, leaving 8 bases between the germline ends. CDR3 length: 13 amino acids. In germline, CDR1 is LNHNV, CDR2 YYDKDF (reference sequence). The sample consisted of PBMCs. The TCR sequence derives from a man in his 60s with head and neck cancer. V is TRBV15 and J is TRBJ2-2; D may be TRBD2 (6 bases). The CDR3 region is CATSRGGTGELFF. The CDR3 DNA follows: TGTGCCACCAGCCGGGGAGGCACCGGGGAGCTGTTTTTT. Looking up the rest from reference TRBV15 and TRBJ2-2 gives the full variable domain: DAMVIQNPRYQVTQFGKPVTLSCSQTLNHNVMYWYQQKSSQAPKLLFHYYDKDFNNEADTPDNFQSRRPNTSFCFLDIRSPGLGDTAMYLCATSRGGTGELFFGEGSRLTVL.